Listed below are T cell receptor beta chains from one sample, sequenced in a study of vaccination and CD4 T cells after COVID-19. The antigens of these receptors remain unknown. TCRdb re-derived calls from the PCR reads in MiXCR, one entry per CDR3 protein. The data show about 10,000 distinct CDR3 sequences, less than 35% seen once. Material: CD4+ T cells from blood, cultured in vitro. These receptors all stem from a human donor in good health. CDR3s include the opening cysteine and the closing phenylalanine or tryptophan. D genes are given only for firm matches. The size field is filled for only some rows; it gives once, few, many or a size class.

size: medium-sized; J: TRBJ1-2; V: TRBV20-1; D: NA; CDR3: CSAREPRTRRSGYGYTF; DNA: TGCAGTGCTAGAGAGCCACGGACCCGGCGCAGTGGCTATGGCTACACCTTC
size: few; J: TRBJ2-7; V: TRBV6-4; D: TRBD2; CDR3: CASISGRIYEQYF; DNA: TGTGCCAGCATTAGCGGGAGGATATACGAGCAGTACTTC
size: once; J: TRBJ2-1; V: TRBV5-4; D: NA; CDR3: CASEGRTGQYNEQFF; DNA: TGTGCCAGCGAGGGTCGGACGGGTCAATACAATGAGCAGTTCTTC
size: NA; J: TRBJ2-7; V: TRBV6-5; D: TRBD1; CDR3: CASSSDRSSYEQYF; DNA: TGTGCCAGCAGTTCGGACAGGAGCTCCTACGAGCAGTACTTC
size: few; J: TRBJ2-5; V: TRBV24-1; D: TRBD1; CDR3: CATSDSTGTGQETQYF; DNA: TGTGCCACCAGTGATTCCACCGGGACAGGGCAAGAGACCCAGTACTTC
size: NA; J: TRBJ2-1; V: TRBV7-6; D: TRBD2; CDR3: CASSLGYRTSGRAYEQFF; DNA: TGTGCCAGCAGCTTAGGGTACCGAACTAGCGGGAGGGCCTATGAGCAGTTCTTC
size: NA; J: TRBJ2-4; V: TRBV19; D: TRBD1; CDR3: CASGTGGNIQYF; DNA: TGTGCCAGTGGGACAGGGGGAAACATTCAGTACTTC
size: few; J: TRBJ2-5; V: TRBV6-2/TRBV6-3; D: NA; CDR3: CASSLGGTQYF; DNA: TGTGCCAGCAGTTTGGGGGGGACCCAGTACTTC
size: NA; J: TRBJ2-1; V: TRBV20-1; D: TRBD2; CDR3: CSARDGTSGRRSYNEQFF; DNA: TGCAGTGCTAGAGACGGGACTAGCGGGAGAAGATCCTACAATGAGCAGTTCTTC
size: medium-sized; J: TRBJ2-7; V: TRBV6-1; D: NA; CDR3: CASSNRHQSSYEQYF; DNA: TGTGCCAGCAGTAACAGGCATCAGAGCTCCTACGAGCAGTACTTC
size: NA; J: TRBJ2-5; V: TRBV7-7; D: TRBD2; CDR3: CASSLREGLQETQYF; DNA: TGTGCTAGCAGCTTGCGGGAGGGCCTCCAAGAGACCCAGTACTTC
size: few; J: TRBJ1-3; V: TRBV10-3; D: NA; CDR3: CAIRSATHGNTIYF; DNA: TGTGCCATCAGGTCGGCGACCCATGGAAACACCATATATTTT
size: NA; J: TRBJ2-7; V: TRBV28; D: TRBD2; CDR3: CASSLWAGGAYEQYF; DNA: TGTGCCAGCAGTTTATGGGCGGGAGGGGCGTACGAGCAGTACTTC
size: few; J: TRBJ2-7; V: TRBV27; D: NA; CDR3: CASSFSGALPSEQYF; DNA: TGTGCCAGCAGTTTCTCGGGAGCGTTACCTAGCGAGCAGTACTTC
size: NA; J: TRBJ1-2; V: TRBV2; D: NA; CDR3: CASRDGMAGYTF; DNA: TGTGCCAGCAGGGACGGGATGGCTGGCTACACCTTC
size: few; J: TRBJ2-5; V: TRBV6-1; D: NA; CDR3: CASRSLGVGETQYF; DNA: TGTGCCAGCAGATCCCTAGGGGTTGGGGAGACCCAGTACTTC
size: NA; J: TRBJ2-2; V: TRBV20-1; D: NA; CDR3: CSASRASGTGELFF; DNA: TGCAGTGCTAGCCGGGCCTCGGGGACCGGGGAGCTGTTTTTT
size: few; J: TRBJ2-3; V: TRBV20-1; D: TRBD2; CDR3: CSARDPRTSGRANTQYF; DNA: TGCAGTGCTAGAGATCCCCGGACTAGCGGGAGGGCGAATACGCAGTATTTT
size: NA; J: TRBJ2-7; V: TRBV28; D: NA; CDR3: CASSLKLAGTYEQYF; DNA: TGTGCCAGCAGTTTAAAATTAGCAGGAACCTACGAGCAGTACTTC
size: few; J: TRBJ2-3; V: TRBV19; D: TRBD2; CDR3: CASSYSGRSDTQYF; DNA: TGTGCCAGTAGTTATAGCGGGAGATCGGATACGCAGTATTTT
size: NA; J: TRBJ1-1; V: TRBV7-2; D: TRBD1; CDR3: CASSLAGTGVNTEAFF; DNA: TGTGCCAGCAGCTTAGCGGGGACAGGGGTGAACACTGAAGCTTTCTTT
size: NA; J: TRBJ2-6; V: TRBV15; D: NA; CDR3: CATSRGIEANVLTF; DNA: TGTGCCACCAGCAGAGGAATTGAGGCCAACGTCCTGACTTTC
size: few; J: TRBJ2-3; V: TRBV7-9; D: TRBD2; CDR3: CASSFRLAGGTDTQYF; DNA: TGTGCCAGCAGCTTTCGACTAGCGGGAGGCACAGATACGCAGTATTTT
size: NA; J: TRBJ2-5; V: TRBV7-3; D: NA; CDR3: CASSLTGGQGETQYF; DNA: TGTGCCAGCAGCTTAACAGGGGGGCAAGGAGAGACCCAGTACTTC
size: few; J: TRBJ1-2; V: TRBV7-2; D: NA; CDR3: CASSLAQYGKEGYTF; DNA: TGTGCCAGCAGCTTAGCGCAATATGGGAAAGAGGGCTACACCTTC
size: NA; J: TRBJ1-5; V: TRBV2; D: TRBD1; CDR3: CASSHQTGRQPQHF; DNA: TGTGCCAGCAGTCATCAGACAGGGAGGCAGCCCCAGCATTTT
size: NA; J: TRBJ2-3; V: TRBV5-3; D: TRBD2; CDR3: CASRGQPGTSGRAGDTQYF; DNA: TGTGCCAGCAGGGGACAGCCAGGGACTAGCGGGAGGGCCGGAGATACGCAGTATTTT
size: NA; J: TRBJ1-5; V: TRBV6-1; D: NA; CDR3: CASSELDLYSNQPQHF; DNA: TGTGCCAGCAGTGAATTGGACCTTTATAGCAATCAGCCCCAGCATTTT
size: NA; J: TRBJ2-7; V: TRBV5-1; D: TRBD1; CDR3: CASSPTRDRGFHEQYF; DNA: TGCGCCAGCAGTCCAACCCGGGACAGGGGGTTTCACGAGCAGTACTTC
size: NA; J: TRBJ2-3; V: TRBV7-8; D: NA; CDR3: CASSLGSGTDTQYF; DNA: TGTGCCAGCAGCTTAGGTAGCGGCACAGATACGCAGTATTTT
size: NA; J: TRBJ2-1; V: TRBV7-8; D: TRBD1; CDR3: CASSSGQGARNEQFF; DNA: TGTGCCAGCAGCTCCGGACAGGGGGCGCGCAATGAGCAGTTCTTC
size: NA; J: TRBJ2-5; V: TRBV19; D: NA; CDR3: CASSIRETQYF; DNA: TGTGCCAGTAGTATTAGGGAAACCCAGTACTTC
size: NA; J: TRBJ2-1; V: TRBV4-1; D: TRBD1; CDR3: CASSGQWNEQFF; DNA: TGCGCCAGTTCGGGACAGTGGAATGAGCAGTTCTTC
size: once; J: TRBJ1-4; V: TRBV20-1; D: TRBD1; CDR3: CSVGLQGAQEKLFF; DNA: TGCAGTGTCGGACTCCAGGGGGCGCAGGAAAAACTGTTTTTT
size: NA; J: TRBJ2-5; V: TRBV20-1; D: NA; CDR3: CSAQQGYQETQYF; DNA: TGCAGTGCCCAGCAGGGGTACCAAGAGACCCAGTACTTC
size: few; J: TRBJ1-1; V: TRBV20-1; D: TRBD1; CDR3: CSAAEGAAYTEAFF; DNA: TGCAGTGCTGCCGAGGGGGCGGCGTACACTGAAGCTTTCTTT
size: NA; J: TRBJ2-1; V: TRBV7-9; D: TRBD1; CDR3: CASSFRQGSGNEQFF; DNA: TGTGCCAGCAGCTTTCGACAGGGGAGTGGCAATGAGCAGTTCTTC
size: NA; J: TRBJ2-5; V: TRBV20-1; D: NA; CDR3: CSAREGGPGETQYF; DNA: TGCAGTGCTAGAGAGGGGGGGCCGGGGGAGACCCAGTACTTC
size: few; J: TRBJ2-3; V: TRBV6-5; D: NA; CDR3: CASSYPYQGTDTQYF; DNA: TGTGCCAGCAGTTACCCATACCAAGGGACAGATACGCAGTATTTT
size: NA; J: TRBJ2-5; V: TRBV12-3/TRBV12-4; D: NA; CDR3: CASRSRVGETQYF; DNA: TGTGCCAGCAGATCCAGGGTCGGAGAGACCCAGTACTTC
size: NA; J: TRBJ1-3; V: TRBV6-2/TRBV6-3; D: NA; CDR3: CASSSLDASGNTIYF; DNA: TGTGCCAGCAGTTCGTTGGACGCCTCTGGAAACACCATATATTTT
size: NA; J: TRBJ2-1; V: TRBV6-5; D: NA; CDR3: CASSSISSRYEQFF; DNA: TGTGCCAGCAGTTCAATTTCCTCCCGCTATGAGCAGTTCTTC
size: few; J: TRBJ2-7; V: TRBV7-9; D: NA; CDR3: CASSFSRGMQTYEQYF; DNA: TGTGCCAGCAGCTTTAGTCGGGGGATGCAGACCTACGAGCAGTACTTC
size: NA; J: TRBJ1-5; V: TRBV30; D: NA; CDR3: CAWSRDSDQPQHF; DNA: TGTGCCTGGAGCAGGGATTCTGATCAGCCCCAGCATTTT
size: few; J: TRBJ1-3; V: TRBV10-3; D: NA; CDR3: CAIRDSSGNTIYF; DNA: TGTGCCATCAGGGACAGCTCTGGAAACACCATATATTTT
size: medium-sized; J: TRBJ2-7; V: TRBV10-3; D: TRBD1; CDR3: CATDSGTGVYEQYF; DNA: TGTGCCACGGACTCCGGGACAGGGGTCTACGAGCAGTACTTC
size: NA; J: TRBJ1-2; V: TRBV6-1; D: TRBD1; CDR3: CASRHRGLGYGYTF; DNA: TGTGCCAGCAGGCACAGGGGGCTGGGCTATGGCTACACCTTC
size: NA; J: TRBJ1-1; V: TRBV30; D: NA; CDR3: CAWSVGGGAFF; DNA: TGTGCCTGGAGTGTAGGGGGGGGAGCTTTCTTT
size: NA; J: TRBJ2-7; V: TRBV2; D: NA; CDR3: CASRQQTATYEQYF; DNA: TGTGCCAGCCGCCAACAGACCGCCACCTACGAGCAGTACTTC
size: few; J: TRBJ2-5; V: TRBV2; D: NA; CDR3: CASSDSNIGETQYF; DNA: TGTGCCAGCAGTGACAGCAACATTGGGGAGACCCAGTACTTC